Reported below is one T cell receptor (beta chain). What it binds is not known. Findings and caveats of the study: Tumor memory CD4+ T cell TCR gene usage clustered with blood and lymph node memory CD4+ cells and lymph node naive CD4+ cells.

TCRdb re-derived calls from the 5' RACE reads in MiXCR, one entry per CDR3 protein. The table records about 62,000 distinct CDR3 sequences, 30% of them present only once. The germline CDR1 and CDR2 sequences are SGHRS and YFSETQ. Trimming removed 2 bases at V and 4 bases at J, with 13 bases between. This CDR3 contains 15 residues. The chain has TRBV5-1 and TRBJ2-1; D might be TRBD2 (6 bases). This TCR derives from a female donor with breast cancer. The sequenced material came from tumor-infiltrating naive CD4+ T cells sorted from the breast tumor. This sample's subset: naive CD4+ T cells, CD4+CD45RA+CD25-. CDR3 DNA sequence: TGCGCCAGCAGCTTTGGGGGGTCAGGGTACAATGAGCAGTTCTTC. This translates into CASSFGGSGYNEQFF.